The subject of this entry is one T cell receptor beta chain. The antigen this receptor binds is unknown. No base quality values were provided; no much bigger clone lies one nucleotide off. Library preparation employed the immunoSEQ multiplex PCR assay. For most patients, genomic DNA was isolated with the Qiagen DNeasy Blood and Tissue Kit and shipped frozen to Adaptive Biotechnologies for TCR sequencing. High-throughput TCR-beta CDR3 sequencing of genomic DNA from most patients was performed by Adaptive Biotechnologies. Concerning the study's data processing: Adaptive's ImmunoSEQ software was the source of the TCR sequencing data for 15 to 20 patients, while a few other patients were processed with MiXCR and VDJtools. CD4 versus CD8 sorting errors were corrected by removing sequences found in both subsets at a frequency ratio below 5:1. CDR3 nucleotide sequences shared between donor and recipient were removed because the origin of such sequences could not be assigned. Alloreactive clones required at least 2-fold expansion over unstimulated cells and minimum CFSE-low frequency of 0.002% (template counts) or 0.001% (read counts). Clones were considered mappable if detected in sequenced pre-transplant spleen, lymph node, or MLR CFSE-low populations of the donor or recipient. Cumulative frequency of alloreactive clones was calculated as a percentage of all sequences weighted by copy number. Entries here come from immuneACCESS through TCRdb and include only in-frame sequences with V and J called. Some clones fail to appear in such tables; in the studies checked, an unresolved V gene covers under half of the shortfall, and the cause of the remainder is unknown. Clone size and V and J calls were adopted from that table, with D and trimming inferred from the DNA. The sample table shows more than 90,000 clones, and 85% to 95% are seen once. Of the sample, 1.2% falls within the top ten clones.

The CDR3 has 13 amino acids, counting the end cysteine and phenylalanine. Kept here is only the CDR3 DNA, which spans 39 bases and is read in frame from base 1. As encoded in the germline V gene (reference sequence), CDR1 is GTSNPN while CDR2 is SVGIG. V loses 4 bases of germline sequence and J loses 2 bases, and the interval between the two ends is 9 bases. The sample originates from a study of graft-versus-host responses after intestinal transplantation (dated by TCRdb to the early 2020s). Background for the entire study: The transplants that recipients got were multivisceral, liver-intestinal, or isolated intestinal. All recipients received anti-thymocyte globulin induction followed by maintenance tacrolimus and steroids for approximately 3 years. Graft-versus-host and host-versus-graft alloreactive T cell clones were tracked in the graft, circulation and bone marrow after intestinal transplantation using bulk TCR-beta CDR3 sequencing. Alloreactive clones were identified by sequencing pre-transplant mixed lymphocyte reaction products and comparing these products with unstimulated pre-transplant donor and recipient T cells. A cohort of roughly 25 intestinal transplant recipients, including one retransplant, was enrolled, and a few patients lacking pretransplant specimens were excluded. Donor T cell macrochimerism was defined as a peak of at least 4% donor T cells among recipient peripheral blood mononuclear cells. Samples from three later patients were sequenced in-house on an Illumina MiSeq with MiXCR processing rather than by the commercial service. Points the paper makes about the study in general: In the allografts of patients with donor T cell macrochimerism, GvH to HvG T cell clonal ratios were high. Conclusions were limited by the relatively low number and heterogeneity of intestinal transplant patients. GvH clones were detected in recipient bone marrow, and some of these GvH clones were observed earlier in ileal mucosa or blood, consistent with an intestinal mucosal origin. Early after transplant, peak levels of circulating GvH clones were associated with declines in HvG clones.

In light of the paper, this sample's time point label describes: cells obtained before transplantation from donor or recipient. CD3+CD4+ and CD3+CD8+ populations were FACS-sorted from unstimulated pre-transplant donor and recipient cells taken from spleen or lymph nodes. The material was unstimulated CD8+ T cells sorted from spleen or lymph node cells, obtained before transplant. The chain employs TRBV30 and TRBJ1-3; a tentative D match to TRBD1 spans 5 bases. The TCR originated in a human donor who was the organ donor for an intestinal transplant. The CDR3 here reads CAWTPGTGNTIYF. The DNA reads TGTGCCTGGACCCCAGGGACTGGAAACACCATATATTTT.